This T cell receptor beta chain originates from a study of cytomegalovirus exposure and HLA in healthy donors. Sequencing used immunoSEQ multiplex PCR; TCRdb keeps in-frame clones, though not all of them. The data contain tens of thousands of clones, roughly 92% of them singletons. The CDR3 consists of 14 residues. The germline V gene has CDR1 KGHSH and CDR2 LQKENI. The germline V and J ends were trimmed by 6 bases and 9 bases, with 18 bases remaining between them. The chain carries TRBV18 and TRBJ2-1, with D possibly TRBD2 on 5 matching bases. This sequence originates from a man aged 18-30 years in good health and CMV-seronegative. Sequenced material: PBMCs. This chain's CDR3 is CASSRTNGVGEQFF. The CDR3 DNA is TGTGCCAGCTCCCGAACGAACGGGGTGGGTGAGCAGTTCTTC.